Each of the 22 T cell receptor beta chains below was sequenced from the same sample in a study of blood T cell repertoires in COVID-19. Clones were sequenced by immunoSEQ multiplex PCR, and TCRdb holds only the in-frame ones, with some missing. The sample lists nearly 80,000 clones, roughly 89% occurring once. Material for sequencing was peripheral blood. Source of these receptors: an elderly woman with active or convalescent COVID-19.

The chain links TRBV9 to TRBJ2-2, with TRBD2 matching 7 bases. Germline V lookup: CDR1 SGDLS, CDR2 YYNGEE. The trim removed 4 bases at V and 5 bases at J, leaving 5 bases unmatched. CDR3 length: 14 amino acids. CDR3 bases: TGTGCCAGCAGCAAGACTAGCCATACCGGGGAGCTGTTTTTT. As protein: CASSKTSHTGELFF. The full variable domain, its missing parts supplied by reference TRBV9 and TRBJ2-2, is DSGVTQTPKHLITATGQRVTLRCSPRSGDLSVYWYQQSLDQGLQFLIQYYNGEERAKGNILERFSAQQFPDLHSELNLSSLELGDSALYFCASSKTSHTGELFFGEGSRLTVL.

This rearrangement joins TRBV7-2 to TRBJ2-5; 7 bases align to TRBD2. Germline loops: CDR1 SGHTA, CDR2 FQGNSA. There are 15 residues in the CDR3. V lost 1 base, J lost 2 bases, and 4 bases stayed unmatched. The chain's CDR3 is CASSLGGAGQETQYF. The CDR3 DNA reads TGTGCCAGCAGCTTAGGGGGAGCGGGGCAAGAGACCCAGTACTTC. The full variable domain, its missing parts supplied by reference TRBV7-2 and TRBJ2-5, is GAGVSQSPSNKVTEKGKDVELRCDPISGHTALYWYRQSLGQGLEFLIYFQGNSAPDKSGLPSDRFSAERTGGSVSTLTIQRTQQEDSAVYLCASSLGGAGQETQYFGPGTRLLVL.

The CDR3 reads CAGASTSGGHNEQFF. The CDR3 DNA sequence: TGTGCCGGGGCCTCGACTAGCGGGGGGCACAATGAGCAGTTCTTC. This sequence joins TRBV2 and TRBJ2-1; 13 bases map to TRBD2. CDR3 size: 15 residues. Germline values: CDR1 SNHLY, CDR2 FYNNEI. J was trimmed by 5 bases and V by 11 bases; bases with no gene match: 9.

The chain couples TRBV19 to TRBJ2-2, with 9 positions matching TRBD2. This CDR3 is 16 amino acids long. The germline V gene has CDR1 LNHDA and CDR2 SQIVND (reference sequence). Unmatched junction bases numbered 9, after V lost 5 bases and J lost 5 bases. The CDR3 is CASSLAGVTRTGELFF. The CDR3 bases are TGTGCCAGTAGTTTAGCGGGAGTGACCCGAACCGGGGAGCTGTTTTTT.

The chain combines TRBV5-6 with TRBJ2-3; weak D call: TRBD2 (5 bases). V lost 3 bases and J 3 bases, leaving 17 bases between the germline ends. The CDR3 totals 16 residues. Germline loops: CDR1 SGHDT, CDR2 YYEEEE. CDR3 loop: CASSSKTLVSTDTQYF. The CDR3 coding sequence is TGTGCCAGCAGCTCCAAAACACTAGTTTCGACAGATACGCAGTATTTT.

V gene TRBV7-2 combines with J gene TRBJ2-5; 8 bases map to TRBD1. With V trimmed by 4 bases and J by 5 bases, 9 bases remained unmatched. This CDR3 is 15 amino acids long. Germline V CDR1 and CDR2: SGHTA, FQGNSA. CDR3 coding DNA: TGTGCCAGCAGCTATGGGACAGGTTGGAGGGAGACCCAGTACTTC. This codes for CASSYGTGWRETQYF.

For the CDR3, the DNA is TGTGCCATCAGAGATTACCGCGCGGGGCAGTACTTC. The encoded protein is CAIRDYRAGQYF. V gene TRBV10-3 combines with J gene TRBJ2-7; TRBD2 might be the D (5 bases). Trimming left V 6 bases short and J 9 bases short, with 15 bases between. CDR1 is ENHRY and CDR2 is SYGVKD in the germline V gene. This CDR3 spans 12 amino acids.

This clone was seen more than once but under ten times. The gene calls are TRBV19 and TRBJ1-6; 7 nucleotides agree with TRBD1. Losses at the gene ends were 3 bases for V and 3 bases for J; bases not matched to a gene: 2. In germline, CDR1 is LNHDA, CDR2 SQIVND (reference sequence). The length of the CDR3 is 15 residues. DNA of the CDR3: TGTGCCAGTAGTATCCAGGGGGTCTATAATTCACCCCTCCACTTT. Translation: CASSIQGVYNSPLHF.

The chain recombines TRBV11-3 with TRBJ2-3, with D possibly TRBD1 on 5 matching bases. The CDR3 spans 13 residues. Germline CDR1 reads SGHNT; CDR2 reads YENEEA. Trimming removed 4 bases at V and 5 bases at J, with 10 bases between. The CDR3 DNA follows: TGTGCCAGCAGCTCCGACAGTGGAGATACGCAGTATTTT. It specifies CASSSDSGDTQYF.

This clone was picked up one time. The chain joins TRBV3-1 (or the pseudogene TRBV3-2) to TRBJ1-3; 8 nucleotides line up with TRBD1. This CDR3 is 16 amino acids long. V shed 1 base and J 6 bases; nucleotides not matched to a gene: 8. Germline-derived CDR1 and CDR2 are LGHDT and YNNKEL (reference sequence). In DNA form, the CDR3 reads TGTGCCAGCAGCCAAGTTCGACCAGGGGGCGTAAACACCATATATTTT. Its protein is CASSQVRPGGVNTIYF.

The chain couples TRBV19 to TRBJ1-1; 9 positions agree with TRBD1. The CDR3 extends over 16 amino acids. The V gene's germline CDR1 is LNHDA and CDR2 SQIVND (reference sequence). Losses at the gene ends were 7 bases for V and 3 bases for J; bases not matched to a gene: 12. The CDR3 sequence is CASTLSQGARYTEAFF. The CDR3 region has the DNA TGTGCCAGTACCCTATCACAGGGGGCGCGCTACACTGAAGCTTTCTTT.

This clone appeared a few times. The chain carries TRBV6-4 and TRBJ1-1; 8 nucleotides match TRBD1. V was pared by 6 bases and J by 1 base, with 4 bases of the junction left unmatched. Germline V gives CDR1 MRHNA, CDR2 SNTAGT. CDR3 length: 14 amino acids. The CDR3, as DNA: TGTGCCAGCAGCCCACAGGGGGGGAACACTGAAGCTTTCTTT. Its protein is CASSPQGGNTEAFF.

The J gene is TRBJ1-2, the V gene TRBV6-5; 7 bases are a match to TRBD1. V dropped 6 bases and J dropped 5; count of bases not matched to a gene: 12. This CDR3 region has 15 residues. CDR1 is MNHEY and CDR2 is SVGAGI in the germline V gene. The CDR3 nucleotides read TGTGCCAGCAGGGCTAACCGGGACAGTCTTTATGGCTACACCTTC. Translated, it gives CASRANRDSLYGYTF.

The genes are TRBV19 and TRBJ2-7; D possibly corresponds to TRBD1 (5 bases). V lost 5 bases and J 5 bases, leaving 16 bases between the germline ends. The CDR3 runs to 14 residues. Per germline, CDR1 LNHDA and CDR2 SQIVND (reference sequence). CDR3 sequence (DNA): TGTGCCAGTAGTTTGGCAGGGTTCGTCCACGAGCAGTACTTC. Translation: CASSLAGFVHEQYF.

This chain links TRBV6-6 with TRBJ2-5; TRBD2 is a possible D gene (6 bases). This CDR3 has 16 amino acids. Germline V gene sequence: CDR1 MNHNY, CDR2 SVGAGI (reference sequence). V was shortened by 0 bases and J by 4 bases, with 15 bases between the two germline ends. The CDR3 loop reads CASSYSGGRQGETQYF. CDR3 nucleotide sequence: TGTGCCAGCAGTTACTCTGGAGGGAGACAAGGAGAGACCCAGTACTTC.

The J gene is TRBJ2-2, the V gene TRBV5-4, with no clear D. The V and J ends lost 0 bases and 7 bases respectively, with 4 bases between them. The CDR3 contains 12 residues. Germline lookup yields CDR1 SGHNT and CDR2 YYREEE (reference sequence). The DNA for the CDR3 is TGTGCCAGCAGCTTGGCATTCGGGGAGCTGTTTTTT. Protein: CASSLAFGELFF. Variable domain in full (rest from reference TRBV5-4 and TRBJ2-2): ETGVTQSPTHLIKTRGQQVTLRCSSQSGHNTVSWYQQALGQGPQFIFQYYREEENGRGNFPPRFSGLQFPNYSSELNVNALELDDSALYLCASSLAFGELFFGEGSRLTVL.

The CDR3 region is CASSPDRDRGNQPQHF. DNA for the CDR3: TGTGCCAGCAGCCCTGACAGGGACAGGGGCAATCAGCCCCAGCATTTT. This rearrangement joins TRBV9 to TRBJ1-5, with 9 bases matching TRBD1. In germline, CDR1 is SGDLS, CDR2 YYNGEE. The V segment lost 4 bases and the J segment 2 bases; nucleotides outside the gene matches: 7. CDR3 length equals 16 residues.

The CDR3 DNA reads TGTGCCAGTAGTATCCTTCTACAAGAGACCCAGTACTTC. Encoded protein: CASSILLQETQYF. The rearrangement joins TRBV19 to TRBJ2-5; D remains ambiguous. V lost 3 bases to trimming and J lost 2 bases, with 7 bases between them. Germline-derived CDR1 and CDR2 are LNHDA and SQIVND (reference sequence). The CDR3 contains 13 residues.

This chain connects TRBV5-1 to TRBJ2-5, with 7 bases that match TRBD2. The CDR3 loop spans 14 amino acids. V shed 0 bases and J 1 base; nucleotides not matched to a gene: 0. From germline, CDR1 is SGHRS and CDR2 YFSETQ. CDR3 bases: TGCGCCAGCAGCTTGGCGGGGGGCCAAGAGACCCAGTACTTC. It encodes CASSLAGGQETQYF.

This chain joins TRBV5-1 and TRBJ2-7; no firm D call. The CDR3 runs to 11 residues. Germline-derived CDR1 and CDR2 are SGHRS and YFSETQ. V lost 5 bases to trimming and J lost 3 bases, with 6 bases between them. CDR3 residues: CASRLGYEQYF. The CDR3 nucleotides are TGCGCCAGCAGACTCGGCTACGAGCAGTACTTC. Variable domain in full (rest from reference TRBV5-1 and TRBJ2-7): KAGVTQTPRYLIKTRGQQVTLSCSPISGHRSVSWYQQTPGQGLQFLFEYFSETQRNKGNFPGRFSGRQFSNSRSEMNVSTLELGDSALYLCASRLGYEQYFGPGTRLTVT.

The gene calls are TRBV28 and TRBJ1-2; D remains ambiguous. V lost 2 bases and J 1 base, leaving 11 bases between the germline ends. Germline CDR1 and CDR2: MDHEN and SYDVKM. The CDR3 has 15 residues. DNA of the CDR3: TGTGCCAGCAGTTTAGGGCAGATCCATAACTATGGCTACACCTTC. Translating gives CASSLGQIHNYGYTF.

The gene calls are TRBV7-9 and TRBJ2-2, with 7 bases matching TRBD1. Looked up from germline, CDR1 is SEHNR and CDR2 is FQNEAQ (reference sequence). The CDR3 covers 15 residues. The trim removed 2 bases at V and 5 bases at J, leaving 5 bases unmatched. The CDR3 bases are TGTGCCAGCAGCTTACAACAGGGGAGTACCGGGGAGCTGTTTTTT. Protein: CASSLQQGSTGELFF.